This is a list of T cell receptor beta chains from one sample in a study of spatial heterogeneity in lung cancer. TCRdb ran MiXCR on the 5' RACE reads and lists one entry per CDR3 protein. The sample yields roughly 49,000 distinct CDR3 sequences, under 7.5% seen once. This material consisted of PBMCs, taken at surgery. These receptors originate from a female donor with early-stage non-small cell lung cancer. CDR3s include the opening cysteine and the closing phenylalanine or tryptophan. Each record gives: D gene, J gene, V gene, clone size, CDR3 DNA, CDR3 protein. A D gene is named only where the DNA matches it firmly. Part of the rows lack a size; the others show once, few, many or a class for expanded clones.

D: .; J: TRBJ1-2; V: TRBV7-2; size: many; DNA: TGTGCCAGCAGCTTACTCCCTGACTCTGGTGGCTACACCTTC; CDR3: CASSLLPDSGGYTF
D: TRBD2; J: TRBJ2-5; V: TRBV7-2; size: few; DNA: TGTGCCAGCAGCTTCGGAGCGGGGGGGCCTGGAGAGACCCAGTACTTC; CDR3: CASSFGAGGPGETQYF
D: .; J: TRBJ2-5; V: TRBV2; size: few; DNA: TGTGCCAGCAGTGAGGGGAAAGTAGGGACCCAGTACTTC; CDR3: CASSEGKVGTQYF
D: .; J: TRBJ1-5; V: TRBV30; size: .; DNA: TGTGCCTGGAGTGTAGGCGAAGGTTATCAGCCCCAGCATTTT; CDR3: CAWSVGEGYQPQHF
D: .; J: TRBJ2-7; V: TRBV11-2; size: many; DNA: TGTGCCAGCGCCGGTACCCTCCCCTACGAGCAGTACTTC; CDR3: CASAGTLPYEQYF
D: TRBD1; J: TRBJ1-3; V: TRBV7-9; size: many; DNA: TGTGCCAGCAGCTTGTCACAGGGGGCAGGTGGAAACACCATATATTTT; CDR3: CASSLSQGAGGNTIYF
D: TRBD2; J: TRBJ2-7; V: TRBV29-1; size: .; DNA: TGCAGCGTTGCGGGGGGGTCCTACGAGCAGTACTTC; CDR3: CSVAGGSYEQYF
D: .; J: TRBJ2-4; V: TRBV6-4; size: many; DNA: TGTGCCAGCAGTGACTCGTACATTCAGTACTTC; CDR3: CASSDSYIQYF
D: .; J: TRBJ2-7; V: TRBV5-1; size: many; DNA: TGCGCCAGCAGCTCCGCTCCGAGCTCCTACGAGCAGTACTTC; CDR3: CASSSAPSSYEQYF
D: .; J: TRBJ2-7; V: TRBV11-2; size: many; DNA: TGTGCCAGCAGCTTAGTAGTGACTTCTTCCTACGAGCAGTACTTC; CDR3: CASSLVVTSSYEQYF
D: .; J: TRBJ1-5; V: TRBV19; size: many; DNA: TGTGCCAGTAGTGTCTTTCGTAGCAATCAGCCCCAGCATTTT; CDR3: CASSVFRSNQPQHF
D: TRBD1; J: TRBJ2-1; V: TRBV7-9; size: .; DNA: TGTGCCAGCAGGCCACAGGGGTTCTACAATGAGCAGTTCTTC; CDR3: CASRPQGFYNEQFF
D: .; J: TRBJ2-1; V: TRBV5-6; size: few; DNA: TGTGCCAGCAGCTTGGAATGGACAGAACACGTCTGGGGCAATGAGCAGTTCTTC; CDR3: CASSLEWTEHVWGNEQFF
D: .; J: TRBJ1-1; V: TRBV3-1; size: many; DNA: TGTGCCAGCAGCCTATTGGACAGTGAAGCTTTCTTT; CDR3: CASSLLDSEAFF
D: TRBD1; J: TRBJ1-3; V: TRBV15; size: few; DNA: TGTGCCACCAGCGAGGGACAGGGAGCTGGAAACACCATATATTTT; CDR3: CATSEGQGAGNTIYF
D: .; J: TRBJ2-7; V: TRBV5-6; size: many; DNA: TGTGCCAGCAGCTTGGTTGCAAGAGAGTCCTACGAGCAGTACTTC; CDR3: CASSLVARESYEQYF
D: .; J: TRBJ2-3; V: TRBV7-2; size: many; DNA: TGTGCCAGCAGCTCCCGGACTTATACGCAGTATTTT; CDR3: CASSSRTYTQYF